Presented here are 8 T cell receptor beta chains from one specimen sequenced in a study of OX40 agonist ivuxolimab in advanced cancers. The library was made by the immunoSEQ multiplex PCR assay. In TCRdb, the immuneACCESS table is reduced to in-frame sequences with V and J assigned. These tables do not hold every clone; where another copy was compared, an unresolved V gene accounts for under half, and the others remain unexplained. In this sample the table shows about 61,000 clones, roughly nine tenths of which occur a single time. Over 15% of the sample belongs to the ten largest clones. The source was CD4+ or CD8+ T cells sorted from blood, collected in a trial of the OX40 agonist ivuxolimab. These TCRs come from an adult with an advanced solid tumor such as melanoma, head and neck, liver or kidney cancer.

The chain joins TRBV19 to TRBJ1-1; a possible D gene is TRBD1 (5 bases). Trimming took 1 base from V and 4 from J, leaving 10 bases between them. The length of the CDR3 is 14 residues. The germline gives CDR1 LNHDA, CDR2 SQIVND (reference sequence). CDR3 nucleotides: TGTGCCAGTAGTATAGGTTCAGGGACCACTGAAGCTTTCTTT. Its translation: CASSIGSGTTEAFF.

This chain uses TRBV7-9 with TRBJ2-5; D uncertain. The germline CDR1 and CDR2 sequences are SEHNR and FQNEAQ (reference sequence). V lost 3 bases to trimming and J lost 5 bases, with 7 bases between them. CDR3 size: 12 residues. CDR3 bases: TGTGCCAGCAGCTTGTCGCGCGAGACCCAGTACTTC. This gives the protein CASSLSRETQYF.

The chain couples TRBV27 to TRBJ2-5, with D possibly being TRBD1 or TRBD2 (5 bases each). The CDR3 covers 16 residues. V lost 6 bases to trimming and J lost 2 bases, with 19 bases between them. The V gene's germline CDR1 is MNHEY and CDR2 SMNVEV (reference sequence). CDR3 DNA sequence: TGTGCCAGCAGCACGGCCCCCACTAGGGGACAAGAGACCCAGTACTTC. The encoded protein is CASSTAPTRGQETQYF.

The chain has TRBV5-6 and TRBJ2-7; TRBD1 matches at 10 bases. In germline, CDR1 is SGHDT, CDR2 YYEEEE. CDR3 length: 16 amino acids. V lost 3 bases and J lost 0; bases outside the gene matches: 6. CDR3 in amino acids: CASSWGTGAPSYEQYF. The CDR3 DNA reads TGTGCCAGCAGCTGGGGGACAGGGGCTCCCTCCTACGAGCAGTACTTC.

DNA for the CDR3: TGTGCCAGTAGGGGACGGGACACCCTCTACGAGCAGTACTTC. It yields the protein CASRGRDTLYEQYF. V usage is TRBV19 and J usage is TRBJ2-7, with D tentatively TRBD1 (6 bases). V was pared by 6 bases and J by 3 bases, with 15 bases between. Germline V CDR1 and CDR2: LNHDA, SQIVND (reference sequence). The CDR3 is 14 amino acids.

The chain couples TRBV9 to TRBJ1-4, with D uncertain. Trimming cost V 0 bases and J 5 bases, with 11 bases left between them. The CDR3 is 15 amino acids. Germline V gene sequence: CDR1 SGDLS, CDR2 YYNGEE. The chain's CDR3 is CASSVEGLGNEKLFF. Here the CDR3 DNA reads TGTGCCAGCAGCGTAGAGGGTCTAGGCAATGAAAAACTGTTTTTT.

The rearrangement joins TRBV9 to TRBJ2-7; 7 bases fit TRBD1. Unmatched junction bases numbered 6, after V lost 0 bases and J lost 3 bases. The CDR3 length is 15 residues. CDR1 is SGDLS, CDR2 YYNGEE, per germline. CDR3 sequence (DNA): TGTGCCAGCAGCGTAGAGAGACAGGGAAACTACGAGCAGTACTTC. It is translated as CASSVERQGNYEQYF.

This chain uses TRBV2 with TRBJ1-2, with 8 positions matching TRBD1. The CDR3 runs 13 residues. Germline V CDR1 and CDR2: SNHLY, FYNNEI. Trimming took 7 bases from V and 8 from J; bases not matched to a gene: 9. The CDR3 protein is CASTGQGSVGYTF. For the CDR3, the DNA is TGTGCCAGCACCGGACAGGGTTCGGTCGGCTACACCTTC.